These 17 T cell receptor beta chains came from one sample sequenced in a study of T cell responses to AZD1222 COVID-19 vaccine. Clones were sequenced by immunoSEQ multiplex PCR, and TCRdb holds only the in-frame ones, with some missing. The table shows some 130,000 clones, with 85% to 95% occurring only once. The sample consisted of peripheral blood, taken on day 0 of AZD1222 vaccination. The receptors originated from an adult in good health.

CDR3 residues: CASSIRLTGNYEQYF. CDR3 bases: TGTGCCAGTAGTATTCGACTAACAGGAAACTACGAGCAGTACTTC. This chain links TRBV19 with TRBJ2-7, with D perhaps matching TRBD1 or TRBD2 (5 bases each). Trimming shortened V by 3 bases and J by 3 bases, and 15 bases separated the two germline ends. From germline, CDR1 is LNHDA and CDR2 SQIVND (reference sequence). The CDR3 totals 15 residues.

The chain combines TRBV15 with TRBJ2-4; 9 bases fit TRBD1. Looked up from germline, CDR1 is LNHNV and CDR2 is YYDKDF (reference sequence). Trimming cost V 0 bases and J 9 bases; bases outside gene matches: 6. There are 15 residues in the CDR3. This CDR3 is CATSRDRQGGSIQYF. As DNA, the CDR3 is TGTGCCACCAGCAGAGATCGACAGGGGGGAAGCATTCAGTACTTC.

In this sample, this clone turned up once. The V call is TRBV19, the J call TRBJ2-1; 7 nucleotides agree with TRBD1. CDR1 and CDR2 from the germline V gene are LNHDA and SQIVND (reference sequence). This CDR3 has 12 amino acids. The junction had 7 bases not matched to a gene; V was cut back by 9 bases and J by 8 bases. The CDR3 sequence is CASRDSLDEQFF. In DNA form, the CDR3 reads TGTGCCAGCCGGGACAGTCTCGATGAGCAGTTCTTC.

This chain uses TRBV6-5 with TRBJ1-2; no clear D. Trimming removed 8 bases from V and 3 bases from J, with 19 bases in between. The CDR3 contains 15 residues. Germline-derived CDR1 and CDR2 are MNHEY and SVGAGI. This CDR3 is CASVEQPTPYYGYTF. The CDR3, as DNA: TGTGCCAGCGTGGAACAGCCGACCCCCTACTATGGCTACACCTTC.

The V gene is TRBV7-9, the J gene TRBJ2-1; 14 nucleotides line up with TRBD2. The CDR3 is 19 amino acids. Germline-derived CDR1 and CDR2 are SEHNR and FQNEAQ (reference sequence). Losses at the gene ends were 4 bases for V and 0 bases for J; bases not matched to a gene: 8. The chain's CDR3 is CASSSWTSGGHSSYNEQFF. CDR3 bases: TGTGCCAGCAGCTCGTGGACTAGCGGGGGGCATAGCTCCTACAATGAGCAGTTCTTC. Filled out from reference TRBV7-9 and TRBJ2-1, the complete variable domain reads DTGVSQNPRHKITKRGQNVTFRCDPISEHNRLYWYRQTLGQGPEFLTYFQNEAQLEKSRLLSDRFSAERPKGSFSTLEIQRTEQGDSAMYLCASSSWTSGGHSSYNEQFFGPGTRLTVL.

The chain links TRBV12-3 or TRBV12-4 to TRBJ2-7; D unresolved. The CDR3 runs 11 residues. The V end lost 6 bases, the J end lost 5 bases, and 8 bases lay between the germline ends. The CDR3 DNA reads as TGTGCCAGCAGGGCCTCGCACGAGCAGTACTTC. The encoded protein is CASRASHEQYF.

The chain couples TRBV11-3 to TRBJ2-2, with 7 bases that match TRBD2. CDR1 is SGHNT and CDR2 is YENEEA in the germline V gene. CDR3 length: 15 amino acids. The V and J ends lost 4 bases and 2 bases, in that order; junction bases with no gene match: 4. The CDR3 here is CASSSGTTNTGELFF. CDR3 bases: TGTGCCAGCAGCTCCGGGACTACCAACACCGGGGAGCTGTTTTTT.

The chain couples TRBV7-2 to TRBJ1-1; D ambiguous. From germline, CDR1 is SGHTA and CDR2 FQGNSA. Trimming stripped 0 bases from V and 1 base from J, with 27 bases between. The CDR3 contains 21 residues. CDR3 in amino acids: CASSLARILLFGRASNTEAFF. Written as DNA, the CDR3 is TGTGCCAGCAGCTTAGCGCGAATCCTTCTTTTTGGTCGGGCTTCGAACACTGAAGCTTTCTTT. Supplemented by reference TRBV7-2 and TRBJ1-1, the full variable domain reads GAGVSQSPSNKVTEKGKDVELRCDPISGHTALYWYRQSLGQGLEFLIYFQGNSAPDKSGLPSDRFSAERTGGSVSTLTIQRTQQEDSAVYLCASSLARILLFGRASNTEAFFGQGTRLTVV.

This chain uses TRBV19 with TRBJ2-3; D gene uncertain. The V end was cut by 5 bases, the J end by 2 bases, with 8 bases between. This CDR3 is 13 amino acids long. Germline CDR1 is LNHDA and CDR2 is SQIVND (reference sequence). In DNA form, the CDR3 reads TGTGCCAGTAGTCCGCTTCTCACAGATACGCAGTATTTT. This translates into CASSPLLTDTQYF. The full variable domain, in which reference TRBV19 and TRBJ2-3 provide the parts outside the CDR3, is DGGITQSPKYLFRKEGQNVTLSCEQNLNHDAMYWYRQDPGQGLRLIYYSQIVNDFQKGDIAEGYSVSREKKESFPLTVTSAQKNPTAFYLCASSPLLTDTQYFGPGTRLTVL.

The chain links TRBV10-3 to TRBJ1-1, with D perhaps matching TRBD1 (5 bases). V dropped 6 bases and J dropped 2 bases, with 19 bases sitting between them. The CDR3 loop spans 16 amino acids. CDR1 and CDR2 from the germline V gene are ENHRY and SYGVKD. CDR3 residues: CAISLTVRSSNTEAFF. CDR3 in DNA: TGTGCCATCAGCCTGACAGTGCGCAGCTCCAACACTGAAGCTTTCTTT.

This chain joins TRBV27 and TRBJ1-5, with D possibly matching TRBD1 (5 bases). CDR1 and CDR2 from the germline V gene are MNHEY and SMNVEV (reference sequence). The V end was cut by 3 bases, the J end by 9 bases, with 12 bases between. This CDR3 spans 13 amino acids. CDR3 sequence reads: CASSLSGPRPQHF. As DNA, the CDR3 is TGTGCCAGCAGTTTGTCAGGGCCGCGGCCCCAGCATTTT.

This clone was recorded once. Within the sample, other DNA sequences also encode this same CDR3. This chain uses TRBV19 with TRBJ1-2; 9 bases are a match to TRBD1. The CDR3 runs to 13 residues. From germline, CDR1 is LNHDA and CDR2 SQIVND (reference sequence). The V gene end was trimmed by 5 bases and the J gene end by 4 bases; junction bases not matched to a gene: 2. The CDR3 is CASSPDRGYGYTF. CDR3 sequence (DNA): TGTGCCAGTAGTCCGGACAGGGGCTATGGCTACACCTTC.

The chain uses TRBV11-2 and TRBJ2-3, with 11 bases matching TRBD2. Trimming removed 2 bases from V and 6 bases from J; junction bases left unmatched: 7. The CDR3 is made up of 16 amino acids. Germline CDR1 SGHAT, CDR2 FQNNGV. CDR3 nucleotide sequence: TGTGCCAGCAGCTTACAGGTAGCGGGGGGGCTGGATACGCAGTATTTT. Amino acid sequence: CASSLQVAGGLDTQYF.

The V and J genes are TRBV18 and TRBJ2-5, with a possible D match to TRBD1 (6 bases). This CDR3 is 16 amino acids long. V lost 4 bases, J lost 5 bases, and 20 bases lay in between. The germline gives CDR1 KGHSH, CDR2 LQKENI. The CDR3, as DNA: TGTGCCAGCTCACTGCAACAGGGCAAAGTGCGGGAGACCCAGTACTTC. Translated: CASSLQQGKVRETQYF.

Here the CDR3 DNA reads TGTGCCAGTAGGAGACAGGGAATTGGTAACACTGAAGCTTTCTTT. Protein: CASRRQGIGNTEAFF. This chain joins TRBV19 and TRBJ1-1; 7 bases agree with TRBD1. CDR3 length: 15 residues. The germline V gene has CDR1 LNHDA and CDR2 SQIVND (reference sequence). V trimming: 6 bases; J trimming: 2 bases; junction bases outside the gene matches: 9. The complete variable domain, with remaining parts taken from reference TRBV19 and TRBJ1-1, reads DGGITQSPKYLFRKEGQNVTLSCEQNLNHDAMYWYRQDPGQGLRLIYYSQIVNDFQKGDIAEGYSVSREKKESFPLTVTSAQKNPTAFYLCASRRQGIGNTEAFFGQGTRLTVV.

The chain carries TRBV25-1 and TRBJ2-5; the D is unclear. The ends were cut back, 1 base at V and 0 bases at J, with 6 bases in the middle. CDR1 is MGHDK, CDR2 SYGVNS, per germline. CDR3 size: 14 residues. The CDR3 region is CASSESRYQETQYF. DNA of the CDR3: TGTGCCAGCAGTGAATCCCGGTACCAAGAGACCCAGTACTTC. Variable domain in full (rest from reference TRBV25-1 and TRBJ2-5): EADIYQTPRYLVIGTGKKITLECSQTMGHDKMYWYQQDPGMELHLIHYSYGVNSTEKGDLSSESTVSRIRTEHFPLTLESARPSHTSQYLCASSESRYQETQYFGPGTRLLVL.

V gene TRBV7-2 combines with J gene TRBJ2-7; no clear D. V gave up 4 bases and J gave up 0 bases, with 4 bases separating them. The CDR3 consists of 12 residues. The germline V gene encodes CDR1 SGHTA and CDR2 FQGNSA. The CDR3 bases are TGTGCCAGCAGCTCCCCCTCCTACGAGCAGTACTTC. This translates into CASSSPSYEQYF.